These 21 T cell receptor beta chains share one sample of origin, sequenced in a study of post-analysis software for immune sequencing data. Each TCR beta cDNA library carried unique molecular identifiers. TCRdb re-analysed the PCR reads in MiXCR, keeping a single row per CDR3 protein. The sample carries about 150,000 distinct CDR3 sequences, approximately 28% recorded once. Their specific antigens are unknown. Study-level findings and limits: TRBV5-6, TRBV5-1 and TRBV20-1 belonged to a set of roughly 5 TRBV segments that were more frequent in patients than controls.

Input material: blood. The receptor source for this set is a girl aged 10-17 years with multiple sclerosis.

This clonotype was counted many times. The chain has TRBV3-1 and TRBJ2-1; D might be TRBD2 (6 bases). Germline values: CDR1 LGHDT, CDR2 YNNKEL (reference sequence). CDR3 length equals 13 residues. V was pared by 7 bases and J by 8 bases, with 15 bases between. The CDR3 loop is CASNLRGEHEQFF. CDR3 in DNA: TGTGCCAGCAACCTACGCGGGGAACATGAGCAGTTCTTC.

This clonotype was observed at least ten times. The chain joins TRBV28 to TRBJ1-2, with 9 bases identical to TRBD1. CDR3 length: 14 amino acids. Germline CDR1 and CDR2: MDHEN and SYDVKM. J gave up 8 bases and V 5 bases, and 9 bases lay outside the gene matches. CDR3 nucleotides: TGTGCCAGCAGTATTACCGGGACAGGGTTCGGCTACACCTTC. Protein product: CASSITGTGFGYTF.

V is TRBV20-1 and J is TRBJ2-1; D unresolved. The J call may be mistaken, given a closer DNA end match to TRBJ2-7. Looked up from germline, CDR1 is DFQATT and CDR2 is SNEGSKA (reference sequence). This CDR3 contains 14 residues. In DNA, the CDR3 is TGCAGTGCTAGAACTCTGCTTCCCTACAATGAGCAGTACTTC. As protein: CSARTLLPYNEQYF.

This chain joins TRBV6-5 and TRBJ1-1; D is uncertain. This CDR3 is built from 16 residues. The V gene's germline CDR1 is MNHEY and CDR2 SVGAGI. Trimming removed 1 base from V and 3 bases from J, with 15 bases in between. The CDR3 reads CASSYLTYARDTEAFF. CDR3 nucleotide sequence: TGTGCCAGCAGTTACTTGACCTACGCCCGGGACACTGAAGCTTTCTTT.

This clonotype was found a few times. The chain recombines TRBV6-2 or TRBV6-3 with TRBJ2-1, with D possibly matching TRBD1 (6 bases). The CDR3 extends over 14 amino acids. V was cut by 7 bases and J by 0 bases, with 10 bases left in between. From germline, CDR1 is MNHEY and CDR2 SVGEGT. Here the CDR3 DNA reads TGTGCCAGCATCGGGACAAGCTCCTACAATGAGCAGTTCTTC. It specifies CASIGTSSYNEQFF.

The chain links TRBV30 to TRBJ2-3; 11 nucleotides match TRBD2. Germline V CDR1 and CDR2: GTSNPN, SVGIG (reference sequence). Trimming removed 1 base from V and 4 bases from J; junction bases left unmatched: 7. The CDR3 sequence is 16 residues long. The CDR3 nucleotides read TGTGCCTGGAGTGAGGGGCTAGCGGGAGGCGCAGATACGCAGTATTTT. Translation gives CAWSEGLAGGADTQYF.

This clonotype was seen a handful of times. This rearrangement joins TRBV12-3 or TRBV12-4 to TRBJ2-2; no definite D call. CDR3 length: 15 residues. V was trimmed by 1 base and J by 0 bases, leaving 6 bases between them. DNA for the CDR3: TGTGCCAGCAGTTTAGGTCTCGCGAACACCGGGGAGCTGTTTTTT. Translation gives CASSLGLANTGELFF.

The chain links TRBV7-9 to TRBJ2-5; no clear D. The assigned J gene may be wrong: the sequence end matches TRBJ2-7 better. The germline V gene has CDR1 SEHNR and CDR2 FQNEAQ (reference sequence). The CDR3 runs 13 residues. The CDR3 protein is CASSFSRSYEQYF. In nucleotides, the CDR3 is TGTGCCAGCAGCTTTAGCAGGAGCTACGAGCAGTACTTC.

V gene TRBV14 combines with J gene TRBJ2-1, with unresolved D. The CDR3 extends over 12 amino acids. Germline loops: CDR1 SGHDN, CDR2 FVKESK. Trimming shortened V by 2 bases and J by 7 bases, and 6 bases separated the two germline ends. The CDR3 protein is CASSQTRNEQFF. CDR3 DNA: TGTGCCAGCAGCCAAACCCGGAATGAGCAGTTCTTC.

This clonotype was picked up a small number of times. The V and J genes are TRBV7-2 and TRBJ1-1; D is perhaps TRBD1 (6 bases). The germline V gene has CDR1 SGHTA and CDR2 FQGNSA. Trimming shortened V by 8 bases and J by 5 bases, and 9 bases separated the two germline ends. The CDR3 totals 11 residues. In nucleotides, the CDR3 is TGTGCCAGCGACAGGAGGACTGAAGCTTTCTTT. Protein product: CASDRRTEAFF.

This clonotype was counted many times. The chain uses TRBV12-3 or TRBV12-4 and TRBJ2-5; D gene ambiguous. The CDR3 length is 12 residues. V dropped 6 bases and J dropped 5 bases, with 10 bases sitting between them. Written as DNA, the CDR3 is TGTGCCAGCAGCCAACCCCCCGAGACCCAGTACTTC. The encoded protein is CASSQPPETQYF.

There are many counts of this clonotype. The rearrangement links TRBV5-6 to TRBJ2-3; D perhaps matches TRBD2 (6 bases). V lost 4 bases, J lost 0 bases, and 15 bases lay in between. There are 16 residues in the CDR3. Germline V gives CDR1 SGHDT, CDR2 YYEEEE. The CDR3 region has the DNA TGTGCCAGCAGCAAAATCCCCGGGACTAGCACAGATACGCAGTATTTT. As protein: CASSKIPGTSTDTQYF.

This clonotype appeared many times. The chain joins TRBV2 to TRBJ1-5; D uncertain. Looked up from germline, CDR1 is SNHLY and CDR2 is FYNNEI. The ends were cut back, 3 bases at V and 3 bases at J, with 9 bases in the middle. The CDR3 runs to 14 residues. CDR3 coding DNA: TGTGCCAGCAGTGAGGCAGGCCTCAATCAGCCCCAGCATTTT. It encodes CASSEAGLNQPQHF. Supplemented by reference TRBV2 and TRBJ1-5, the full variable domain reads EPEVTQTPSHQVTQMGQEVILRCVPISNHLYFYWYRQILGQKVEFLVSFYNNEISEKSEIFDDQFSVERPDGSNFTLKIRSTKLEDSAMYFCASSEAGLNQPQHFGDGTRLSIL.

This clonotype was observed many times. The V gene is TRBV6-2 or TRBV6-3, the J gene TRBJ2-5, with 7 nucleotides matching TRBD2. V was pared by 6 bases and J by 1 base, with 14 bases of the junction left unmatched. The CDR3 extends over 17 amino acids. Germline loops: CDR1 MNHEY, CDR2 SVGEGT. The CDR3 DNA follows: TGTGCCAGCAGCATCGGGGTGAGCGGGATTGGCCAAGAGACCCAGTACTTC. Its translation: CASSIGVSGIGQETQYF.

The genes are TRBV28 and TRBJ1-1, with 7 bases matching TRBD1. The CDR3 length is 12 residues. Germline lookup yields CDR1 MDHEN and CDR2 SYDVKM. The V segment lost 7 bases and the J segment 11 bases; nucleotides outside the gene matches: 10. CDR3 sequence: CASTGTAVYAFF. DNA for the CDR3: TGTGCCAGCACCGGGACAGCAGTTTATGCTTTCTTT.

J is TRBJ2-2 and V is TRBV13; D remains unclear. V shed 3 bases and J shed 1 base, with 3 bases lying between them. The CDR3 sequence is 13 residues long. Germline V gene sequence: CDR1 PRHDT, CDR2 FYEKMQ (reference sequence). In DNA form, the CDR3 reads TGTGCCAGCAGCTTTGGGAACACCGGGGAGCTGTTTTTT. Protein sequence: CASSFGNTGELFF.

In this sample, this clonotype turned up many times. This chain links TRBV20-1 with TRBJ2-4; D is unclear. This CDR3 region has 13 residues. CDR1 and CDR2 (germline): DFQATT, SNEGSKA (reference sequence). V was trimmed by 3 bases and J by 9 bases, leaving 15 bases between them. The CDR3 loop reads CSASKGSSGIQYF. The CDR3, as DNA: TGCAGTGCTAGTAAGGGCAGCAGTGGCATTCAGTACTTC.

This clonotype was counted many times. CDR3: CASSEWTSGSYEQYF. CDR3 in DNA: TGCGCCAGCAGTGAGTGGACTAGCGGGAGCTACGAGCAGTACTTC. This chain links TRBV10-1 with TRBJ2-7, with 13 bases aligning to TRBD2. V lost 1 base and J lost 3; bases outside the gene matches: 0. The CDR3 consists of 15 residues. From germline, CDR1 is WNHNN and CDR2 SYGVQD (reference sequence).

Concerning this clonotype itself: A much more abundant neighbour one base away suggests this may be a read error. J is TRBJ2-7 and V is TRBV20-1, with D possibly matching TRBD2 (5 bases). This CDR3 comprises 13 residues. Germline CDR1 is DFQATT and CDR2 is SNEGSKA (reference sequence). As DNA, the CDR3 is TGCAGTACTAGGAACCCCGGCTCCTACGAGCAGTACTTC. Amino acids: CSTRNPGSYEQYF.

This clonotype was seen at least ten times. The chain employs TRBV29-1 and TRBJ1-2; D ambiguous. The V gene lost 4 bases and the J gene lost 2 bases, with 17 bases spanning the gap. CDR3 length equals 15 residues. Germline assignment: CDR1 SQVTM and CDR2 ANQGSEA. The CDR3: CSVVSPGHLNYGYTF. CDR3 nucleotide sequence: TGCAGCGTTGTATCGCCAGGCCATTTAAACTATGGCTACACCTTC.

Turning to this clonotype: The germline gene is not matched at one end of the junction; a read error may be the cause. The chain has TRBV28 and TRBJ1-2; the match to TRBD1 covers 9 bases. Germline CDR1 MDHEN, CDR2 SYDVKM. CDR3 length equals 15 residues. CDR3 coding DNA: TGTACCAGCAGTTTTCGGGACAGGGCAGCCTATGGCTACACCTTC. Protein: CTSSFRDRAAYGYTF.